A selection of T cell receptor beta chains follows, all from one sample in a study of T cells after yellow fever vaccination. TCRdb re-called the 5' RACE reads with MiXCR, one entry per CDR3 protein. The repertoire holds roughly 120,000 distinct CDR3 sequences, with 8% to 9.5% as singletons. The sequences come from CD8+ T cells sorted from PBMCs, collected 45 days after the yellow fever booster vaccination. The receptors were sampled from a man aged 25 to 40 who received the YFV17D yellow fever vaccine. The CDR3 runs from the conserved cysteine through the conserved F or W. Fields, in order: clone size, V gene, J gene, D gene, CDR3 DNA, CDR3 protein. The D gene is left open where the match is weak. Size is stated for part of the rows, as once, few or many counts, or as a class when the clone is expanded.

size: many; V: TRBV4-1; J: TRBJ2-4; D: -; DNA: TGCGCCAGCAGCCAAGGGCAGGAGGACATTCAGTACTTC; CDR3: CASSQGQEDIQYF
size: many; V: TRBV9; J: TRBJ2-2; D: -; DNA: TGTGCCAGCAGCGCCTACACCGGGGAGCTGTTTTTT; CDR3: CASSAYTGELFF
size: many; V: TRBV6-5; J: TRBJ1-4; D: -; DNA: TGTGCCCGACAGGATGAAAAACTGTTTTTT; CDR3: CARQDEKLFF
size: many; V: TRBV20-1; J: TRBJ1-1; D: -; DNA: TGCAGTGCTCGGGTGGTGGGGGTTGGCACTGAAGCTTTCTTT; CDR3: CSARVVGVGTEAFF
size: -; V: TRBV12-3/TRBV12-4; J: TRBJ2-1; D: TRBD2; DNA: TGTGCCAGCAGTACTAGCGGCAATGAGCAGTTCTTC; CDR3: CASSTSGNEQFF
size: -; V: TRBV5-1; J: TRBJ2-7; D: -; DNA: TGCGCCAGCAGCTTGGTGGGACCCTACGAGCAGTACTTC; CDR3: CASSLVGPYEQYF
size: many; V: TRBV7-9; J: TRBJ2-5; D: TRBD1; DNA: TGTGCCAGCAGCTACGACAGGGCCCGGGAGACCCAGTACTTC; CDR3: CASSYDRARETQYF
size: few; V: TRBV4-1; J: TRBJ1-6; D: -; DNA: TGCGCCAGCAGCCAAGGTGGTCCTAATTCACCCCTCCACTTT; CDR3: CASSQGGPNSPLHF
size: -; V: TRBV7-9; J: TRBJ1-1; D: -; DNA: TGTGCCAGCAGCATTCCCCGCGGCGGGGGAGGCACTGAAGCTTTCTTT; CDR3: CASSIPRGGGGTEAFF
size: -; V: TRBV29-1; J: TRBJ1-1; D: -; DNA: TGCAGCGTACCCTGGGCGGGGAGGATGAACACTGAAGCTTTCTTT; CDR3: CSVPWAGRMNTEAFF
size: many; V: TRBV12-3/TRBV12-4; J: TRBJ1-4; D: -; DNA: TGTGCCAGCAGTCCATTCGCAACTAATGAAAAACTGTTTTTT; CDR3: CASSPFATNEKLFF
size: -; V: TRBV28; J: TRBJ2-5; D: -; DNA: TGTGCCAGCAGTCCCATCTTTGAGACCCAGTACTTC; CDR3: CASSPIFETQYF
size: many; V: TRBV12-3/TRBV12-4; J: TRBJ2-3; D: -; DNA: TGTGCCAGCAGCCAATTTAATGAAACAGGGGGGGGCGATACGCAGTATTTT; CDR3: CASSQFNETGGGDTQYF
size: few; V: TRBV4-3; J: TRBJ2-1; D: -; DNA: TGCGCCAGCAGCCAAGTGGTAGACTCTGAGCAGTTCTTC; CDR3: CASSQVVDSEQFF
size: many; V: TRBV2; J: TRBJ2-7; D: -; DNA: TGTGCCAGCAGGGTAGTGACAGAATCCTACGAGCAGTACTTC; CDR3: CASRVVTESYEQYF
size: many; V: TRBV4-3; J: TRBJ2-7; D: -; DNA: TGCGCCAGCAGCCAAGTGGTCGGGGATTGGGGCGAGCAGTACTTC; CDR3: CASSQVVGDWGEQYF
size: -; V: TRBV15; J: TRBJ2-7; D: -; DNA: TGTGCCACCAGCAGAGGGACAGAGACCTACGAGCAGTACTTC; CDR3: CATSRGTETYEQYF
size: -; V: TRBV5-6; J: TRBJ2-1; D: -; DNA: TGTGCCAGCAGCTTGCGTCGCAATGAGCAGTTCTTC; CDR3: CASSLRRNEQFF
size: many; V: TRBV20-1; J: TRBJ1-5; D: -; DNA: TGCAGTGCAGGGACGGACGACTTAAATCAGCCCCAGCATTTT; CDR3: CSAGTDDLNQPQHF
size: few; V: TRBV6-2/TRBV6-3; J: TRBJ2-1; D: -; DNA: TGTGCCAGCACCATCAGGGGCTCCTACAATGAGCAGTTCTTC; CDR3: CASTIRGSYNEQFF
size: -; V: TRBV11-2; J: TRBJ2-7; D: -; DNA: TGTGCCAGCAGCCTCGGGTCTCCCCTCTACGAGCAGTACTTC; CDR3: CASSLGSPLYEQYF
size: many; V: TRBV5-1; J: TRBJ1-4; D: -; DNA: TGCGCCAGCAGCTTGGACGGGCCAACTAATGAAAAACTGTTTTTT; CDR3: CASSLDGPTNEKLFF
size: many; V: TRBV27; J: TRBJ2-1; D: -; DNA: TGTGCCAGCGGGCGGGGTACCTACAATGAGCAGTTCTTC; CDR3: CASGRGTYNEQFF
size: many; V: TRBV4-2; J: TRBJ2-7; D: TRBD1; DNA: TGTGCCAGCAGCCAAGCCACCGGGACAGGGCCGGGCGAGCAGTACTTC; CDR3: CASSQATGTGPGEQYF
size: -; V: TRBV5-1; J: TRBJ2-7; D: -; DNA: TGCGCCAGCAGCTTGGCTTCAGGTGACGGGGCCAATGCGAAGCAGTACTTC; CDR3: CASSLASGDGANAKQYF
size: many; V: TRBV5-4; J: TRBJ2-1; D: -; DNA: TGTGCCAGCAGCTTGCCCGAAGTGGGAGAGCAGTTCTTC; CDR3: CASSLPEVGEQFF
size: -; V: TRBV20-1; J: TRBJ1-6; D: -; DNA: TGCAGTGCCGGGGGGGGTTTCGTAGATTCACCCCTCCACTTT; CDR3: CSAGGGFVDSPLHF
size: many; V: TRBV6-1; J: TRBJ2-1; D: -; DNA: TGTGCCAGCGGACTACCCATCTCGAATGAGCAGTTCTTC; CDR3: CASGLPISNEQFF
size: few; V: TRBV6-1; J: TRBJ2-5; D: TRBD2; DNA: TGTGCCAGCAGGGGGTCTAGCGGGAGGGCCGGTATCGGGACCCAGTACTTC; CDR3: CASRGSSGRAGIGTQYF